The T cell receptor (beta chain) under discussion was sequenced for a study of CD4 T cells in relation to SARS-CoV-2 and coronaviruses. Overall study findings and caveats: In roughly 61% of donors, memory CD4+ clonotypes crossrecognized SARS-CoV-2 and at least one common cold coronavirus spike.

The V gene end was trimmed by 1 base and the J gene end by 1 base; junction bases not matched to a gene: 9. The CDR3 contains 17 residues. Germline V CDR1 and CDR2: SGHRS, YFSETQ. The unexposed donors gave CD4+ T cells in about 2011-2018, prior to COVID-19. CD4+ T cells were isolated from the cells after 10 days of culture. This table comes from immunoSEQ multiplex PCR, and its TCRdb copy is limited to in-frame clones, with some not included. The top ten hold about 17% of the sample, which has 14,000 or so clones, about 78% seen once. Of note for this clone: The antigen is unknown.

The sequencing sample was made of CD4+ T cells from PBMCs, cultured in vitro. The chain carries TRBV5-1 and TRBJ2-3; TRBD2 aligns across 7 bases. The TCR was taken from a human donor in good health. CDR3 sequence (DNA): TGCGCCAGCAGCTTGAGGAACGCCGCGGGAGGCACAGATACGCAGTATTTT. Protein product: CASSLRNAAGGTDTQYF.